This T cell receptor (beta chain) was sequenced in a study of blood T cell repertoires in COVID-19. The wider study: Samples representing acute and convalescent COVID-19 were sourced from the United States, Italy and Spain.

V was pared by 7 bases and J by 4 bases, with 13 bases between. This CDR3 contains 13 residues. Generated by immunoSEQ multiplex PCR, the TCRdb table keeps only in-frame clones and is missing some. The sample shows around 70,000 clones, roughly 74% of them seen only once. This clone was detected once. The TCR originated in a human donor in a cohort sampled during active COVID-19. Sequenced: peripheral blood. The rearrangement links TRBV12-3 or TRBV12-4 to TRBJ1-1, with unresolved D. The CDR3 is CASNPVPGTEAFF. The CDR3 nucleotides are TGTGCCAGCAACCCAGTCCCGGGCACTGAAGCTTTCTTT.